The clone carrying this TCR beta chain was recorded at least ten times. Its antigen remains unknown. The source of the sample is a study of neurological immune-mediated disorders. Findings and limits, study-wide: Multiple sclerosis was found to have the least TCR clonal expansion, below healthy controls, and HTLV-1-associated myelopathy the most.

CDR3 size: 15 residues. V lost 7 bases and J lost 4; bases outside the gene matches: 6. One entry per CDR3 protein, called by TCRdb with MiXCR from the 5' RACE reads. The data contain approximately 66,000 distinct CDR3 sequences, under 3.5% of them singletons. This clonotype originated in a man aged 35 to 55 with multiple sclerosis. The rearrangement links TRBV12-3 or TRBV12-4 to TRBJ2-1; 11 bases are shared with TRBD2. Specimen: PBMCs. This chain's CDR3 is CASTTGTSGYNEQFF. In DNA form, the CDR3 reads TGTGCCAGCACTACCGGGACTAGCGGATACAATGAGCAGTTCTTC.